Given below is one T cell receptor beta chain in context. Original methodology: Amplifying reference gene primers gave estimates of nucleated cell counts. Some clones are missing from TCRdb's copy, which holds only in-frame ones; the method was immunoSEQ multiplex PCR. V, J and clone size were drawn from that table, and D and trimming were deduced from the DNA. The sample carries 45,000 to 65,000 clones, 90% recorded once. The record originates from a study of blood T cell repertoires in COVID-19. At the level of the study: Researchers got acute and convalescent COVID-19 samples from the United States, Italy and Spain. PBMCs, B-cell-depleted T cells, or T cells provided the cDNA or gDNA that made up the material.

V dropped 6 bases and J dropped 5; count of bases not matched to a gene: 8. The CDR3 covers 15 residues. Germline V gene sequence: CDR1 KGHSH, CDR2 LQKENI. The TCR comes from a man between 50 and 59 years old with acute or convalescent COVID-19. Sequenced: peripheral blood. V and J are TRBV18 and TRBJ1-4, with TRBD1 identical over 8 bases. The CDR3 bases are TGTGCCAGCTCTCGACAACAGGGGGTCAATGAAAAACTGTTTTTT. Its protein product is CASSRQQGVNEKLFF.